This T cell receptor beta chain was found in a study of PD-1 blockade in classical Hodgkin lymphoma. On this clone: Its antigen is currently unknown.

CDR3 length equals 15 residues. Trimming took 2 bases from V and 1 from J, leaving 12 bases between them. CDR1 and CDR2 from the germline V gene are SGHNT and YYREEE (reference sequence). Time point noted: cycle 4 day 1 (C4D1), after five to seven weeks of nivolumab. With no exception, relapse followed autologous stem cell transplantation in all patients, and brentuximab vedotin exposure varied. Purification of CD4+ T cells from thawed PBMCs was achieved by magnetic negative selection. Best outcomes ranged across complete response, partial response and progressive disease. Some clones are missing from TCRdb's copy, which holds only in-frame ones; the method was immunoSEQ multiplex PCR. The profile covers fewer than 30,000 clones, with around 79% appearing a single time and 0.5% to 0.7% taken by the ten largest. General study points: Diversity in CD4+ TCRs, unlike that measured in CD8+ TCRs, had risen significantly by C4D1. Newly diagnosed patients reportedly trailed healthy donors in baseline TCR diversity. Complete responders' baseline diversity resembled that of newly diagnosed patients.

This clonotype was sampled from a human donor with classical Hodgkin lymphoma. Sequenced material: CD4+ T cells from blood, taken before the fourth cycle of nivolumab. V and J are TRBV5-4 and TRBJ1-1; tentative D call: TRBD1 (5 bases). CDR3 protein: CASSFPGRGNTEAFF. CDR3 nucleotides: TGTGCCAGCAGCTTCCCGGGACGGGGGAACACTGAAGCTTTCTTT.